This T cell receptor (beta chain) was observed in a study of blood T cell repertoires in COVID-19. Study in general: The origin of the acute and convalescent COVID-19 samples was the United States, Italy and Spain. PBMCs, B-cell-depleted T cells, or T cells provided the cDNA or gDNA that made up the material.

The V gene lost 0 bases and the J gene lost 4 bases, with 11 bases spanning the gap. Germline CDR1 reads KGHSH; CDR2 reads LQKENI. The CDR3 covers 15 residues. Per the original data handling: Quantification of nucleated cells was approximated via reference gene primer amplification. TCRdb's table, derived via immunoSEQ multiplex PCR, lists solely in-frame clones and lacks some. V and J calls and clone size are as listed in that table; D and trimming were resolved from the DNA. This sample yields tens of thousands of clones, of which approximately 74% are seen a single time; approximately 4.1% belongs to the top ten. In Seattle, patients joined the study during active infection and were tracked longitudinally.

The clonotype originates from a man aged 70 or older with COVID-19, enrolled during active disease. The V gene is TRBV18, the J gene TRBJ2-3, with a possible D match to TRBD1 (6 bases). Material: peripheral blood. CDR3 nucleotide sequence: TGTGCCAGCTCACCACCGGGGGCAGGGGCAGATACGCAGTATTTT. This sequence encodes CASSPPGAGADTQYF.